The 16 T cell receptor beta chains below were found in one sample sequenced in a study of T cell clonality in common variable immunodeficiency. Sequenced by immunoSEQ multiplex PCR; TCRdb stores in-frame clones only, minus some. The sample is made up of tens of thousands of clones, none counted only once. Material for sequencing was peripheral blood mononuclear cells. The receptors here all came from a person aged 18 to 70 in good health.

This clone was counted many times. The CDR3 DNA, read in part, is TGTGCCAGCAGGGGACAGGGATTCAACTATGGC. This sequence encodes CASRGQGFNYG. In full, the CDR3 is CASRGQGFNYGYTF. The chain couples TRBV2 to TRBJ1-2; 9 bases are a match to TRBD1. The read ends 3 residues early relative to the CDR3; the germline J gene fills the gap. Germline V gene lookup returns CDR1 SNHLY and CDR2 FYNNEI. This CDR3 has 14 residues. The J segment lost 2 bases and the V segment lost 6 bases, leaving 4 bases of the junction unmatched.

This clone has a count of ten or more. Read data end 3 residues before the CDR3 end; the end is taken from the germline J gene. V gene TRBV5-1 combines with J gene TRBJ2-7; D might be TRBD1 (5 bases). Germline CDR1 and CDR2: SGHRS and YFSETQ. Between the trimmed V and J ends, which lost 4 bases and 3 bases, there was a span of 20 bases. The length of the CDR3 is 16 residues. CDR3 protein: CASSRIGAPHGYEQYF. The sequenced CDR3 bases are TGCGCCAGCAGCAGAATAGGGGCCCCCCATGGCTACGAG.

This clone was seen repeatedly, ten times or more. The CDR3 extends 3 residues past the end of the read, so its final part is completed from the germline J gene. The chain has TRBV28 and TRBJ1-3; 9 bases are a match to TRBD1. The germline V gene encodes CDR1 MDHEN and CDR2 SYDVKM. The CDR3 has 14 amino acids. With V trimmed by 5 bases and J by 2 bases, 1 base remained unmatched. The CDR3 is CASSRDRAGNTIYF. The covered CDR3 bases are TGTGCCAGCAGTCGGGACAGGGCTGGAAACACC.

Ten or more counts support this clone. The junction shows a germline mismatch at one end, possibly a read error. The CDR3 end lies 3 residues beyond the end of the read and is filled in from the germline J gene. The chain is built from TRBV4-2 and TRBJ2-3; D is ambiguous. CDR1 is LGHNA and CDR2 is YNFKEQ in the germline V gene. CDR3 length equals 14 residues. The part of the CDR3 DNA that was read is TGCGCCAGCAGCCCCCTAGTAGGAACAGATACG. Protein: CASSPLVGTDT. The full CDR3 sequence reads CASSPLVGTDTQYF.

This clone was seen repeatedly, ten times or more. The read halts 3 residues ahead of the CDR3 end, with the missing end drawn from the germline J gene. The genes are TRBV18 and TRBJ2-3, with TRBD1 matching over 10 bases. The CDR3 covers 15 residues. CDR1 is KGHSH, CDR2 LQKENI, per germline. The CDR3 here is CASSPPKDRGPTQYF. Partial CDR3 DNA: TGTGCCAGCTCACCACCAAAAGACAGGGGGCCAACG.

Ten or more counts support this clone. The missing CDR3 end, 3 residues past where the read stops, is filled in from the germline J gene. Other DNA sequences in this specimen translate into the identical CDR3. The chain uses TRBV20-1 and TRBJ2-2, with a weak D call TRBD2 (5 bases). V was pared by 3 bases and J by 2 bases, with 10 bases between. This CDR3 has 14 amino acids. Germline assignment: CDR1 DFQATT and CDR2 SNEGSKA (reference sequence). This chain's CDR3 is CSASTRGNTGELFF. CDR3 DNA, as far as it was read: TGCAGTGCTAGTACTCGGGGTAACACCGGGGAG.

In its sample, this clone was seen many times. From the germline J gene comes the end of the CDR3, since the read stops 3 residues before it. The V gene is TRBV30, the J gene TRBJ2-3; 14 bases agree with TRBD2. CDR3 length equals 18 residues. Losses at the gene ends were 2 bases for V and 3 bases for J; bases not matched to a gene: 10. The germline CDR1 and CDR2 sequences are GTSNPN and SVGIG (reference sequence). The chain's CDR3 is CAWSSPGLAGDGTDTQYF. Incomplete CDR3 DNA: TGTGCCTGGAGTTCCCCGGGACTAGCGGGAGACGGTACAGATACG.

This clone was seen ten or more times. Read data end 3 residues before the CDR3 end; the end is taken from the germline J gene. The chain employs TRBV28 and TRBJ2-1, with TRBD1 as a possible D gene (6 bases). CDR1 MDHEN and CDR2 SYDVKM come from the germline V gene. The CDR3 totals 15 residues. The V end was cut by 5 bases, the J end by 4 bases, with 15 bases between. The part of the CDR3 DNA that was read is TGTGCCAGCAGTACCTACACAGGACAGTACAATGAG. It yields the protein CASSTYTGQYNE. The entire CDR3 protein is CASSTYTGQYNEQFF. Full variable domain (rest looked up from reference TRBV28 and TRBJ2-1): DVKVTQSSRYLVKRTGEKVFLECVQDMDHENMFWYRQDPGLGLRLIYFSYDVKMKEKGDIPEGYSVSREKKERFSLILESASTNQTSMYLCASSTYTGQYNEQFFGPGTRLTVL.

This clone has a count of ten or more. Read coverage stops 3 residues before the CDR3 terminus; the germline J gene supplies the remainder. This rearrangement joins TRBV5-1 to TRBJ2-2, with D possibly being TRBD1 (5 bases). V lost 0 bases and J 7 bases, leaving 13 bases between the germline ends. This CDR3 region has 15 residues. CDR1 is SGHRS and CDR2 is YFSETQ in the germline V gene. CDR3 loop: CASSLAFGADGELFF. Partial CDR3 DNA: TGCGCCAGCAGCTTGGCCTTTGGGGCGGACGGGGAG.

This clone was counted many times. The read ends 3 residues before the CDR3 terminus; that terminus is restored from the germline J gene. The chain links TRBV5-4 to TRBJ1-1; no definite D call. Germline values: CDR1 SGHNT, CDR2 YYREEE (reference sequence). This CDR3 spans 15 amino acids. The CDR3 loop is CASSHKNAGELEAFF. The DNA read from the CDR3 is TGTGCCAGCAGCCATAAAAATGCAGGAGAGCTAGAA.

This clone was recorded many times. The CDR3 extends 3 residues past the end of the read, so its final part is completed from the germline J gene. This chain links TRBV6-1 with TRBJ2-1; 8 nucleotides line up with TRBD2. The trim removed 2 bases at V and 0 bases at J, leaving 0 bases unmatched. The CDR3 runs 15 residues. The germline V gene encodes CDR1 MNHNS and CDR2 SASEGT. The part of the CDR3 DNA that was read is TGTGCCAGCAGTGAACTAGCGGGCTCCTACAATGAG. This codes for CASSELAGSYNE. The whole CDR3 region reads CASSELAGSYNEQFF.

This clone showed up many times. With the read ending 3 residues before the CDR3 end, the germline J gene is used to fill in that end. The rearrangement joins TRBV20-1 to TRBJ1-4; 8 bases map to TRBD1. CDR1 DFQATT and CDR2 SNEGSKA come from the germline V gene (reference sequence). V shed 1 base and J 6 bases; nucleotides not matched to a gene: 4. The CDR3 spans 14 residues. CDR3 in amino acids: CSARVTQGDEKLFF. The part of the CDR3 DNA that was read is TGCAGTGCTAGAGTCACACAGGGGGATGAAAAA.

This clone occurred many times. The read finishes 3 residues shy of the CDR3 end, and the germline J gene is used to complete it. The chain couples TRBV20-1 to TRBJ2-7; TRBD1 matches 7 bases. Trimming removed 5 bases from V and 1 base from J; junction bases left unmatched: 14. Germline values: CDR1 DFQATT, CDR2 SNEGSKA (reference sequence). This CDR3 has 16 residues. Partial CDR3 DNA: TGCAGTGCTCACCCCACCGGGACAGCCGTTTCCTACGAG. Translation: CSAHPTGTAVSYE. The CDR3 in its entirety is CSAHPTGTAVSYEQYF.

This clone was observed at least ten times. The CDR3 extends 3 residues past the end of the read, so its final part is completed from the germline J gene. The V call is TRBV19, the J call TRBJ2-1; 7 bases are a match to TRBD2. Germline V CDR1 and CDR2: LNHDA, SQIVND (reference sequence). The CDR3 has 14 amino acids. Germline trimming cut 4 bases from V and 8 bases from J; bases unmatched to any gene: 8. This chain's CDR3 is CASSSGRRTHEQFF. Incomplete CDR3 DNA: TGTGCCAGTAGTAGCGGGAGACGGACGCATGAG. Full variable domain (missing parts from reference TRBV19 and TRBJ2-1): DGGITQSPKYLFRKEGQNVTLSCEQNLNHDAMYWYRQDPGQGLRLIYYSQIVNDFQKGDIAEGYSVSREKKESFPLTVTSAQKNPTAFYLCASSSGRRTHEQFFGPGTRLTVL.

This clone has a count of ten or more. From the germline J gene comes the end of the CDR3, since the read stops 3 residues before it. The V gene is TRBV20-1, the J gene TRBJ1-2, with D maybe TRBD1 (6 bases). The CDR3 is 15 residues long. Germline V gene lookup returns CDR1 DFQATT and CDR2 SNEGSKA (reference sequence). V lost 0 bases and J lost 7, with 18 bases in between. The CDR3 loop is CSARDYEGERGGYTF. The DNA read from the CDR3 is TGCAGTGCTAGAGATTATGAGGGGGAGAGGGGTGGC.

In this sample, this clone turned up many times. The CDR3 extends 3 residues past the end of the read, so its final part is completed from the germline J gene. The chain employs TRBV6-1 and TRBJ1-2, with 8 bases fitting TRBD1. Germline CDR1 and CDR2: MNHNS and SASEGT. The CDR3 runs to 15 residues. With V trimmed by 4 bases and J by 0 bases, 4 bases remained unmatched. CDR3 DNA, as far as it was read: TGTGCCAGCAGTGGGACAGGGTTAGCTAACTATGGC. Translating gives CASSGTGLANYG. The whole CDR3 protein is CASSGTGLANYGYTF.